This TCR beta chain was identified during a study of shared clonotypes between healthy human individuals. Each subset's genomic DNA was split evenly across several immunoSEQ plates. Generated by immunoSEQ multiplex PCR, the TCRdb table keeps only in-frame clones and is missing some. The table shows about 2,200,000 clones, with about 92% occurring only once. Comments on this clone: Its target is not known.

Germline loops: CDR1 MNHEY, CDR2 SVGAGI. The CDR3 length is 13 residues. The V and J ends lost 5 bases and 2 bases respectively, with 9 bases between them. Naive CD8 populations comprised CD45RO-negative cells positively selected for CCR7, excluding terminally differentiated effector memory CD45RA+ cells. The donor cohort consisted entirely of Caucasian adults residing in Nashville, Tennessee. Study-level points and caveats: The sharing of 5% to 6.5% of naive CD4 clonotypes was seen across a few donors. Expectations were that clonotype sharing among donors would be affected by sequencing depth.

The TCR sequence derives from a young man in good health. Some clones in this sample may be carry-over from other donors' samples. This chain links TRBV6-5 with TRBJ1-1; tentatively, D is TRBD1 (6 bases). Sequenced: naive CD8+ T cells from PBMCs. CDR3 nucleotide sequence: TGTGCCAGCAGTCTGGGGGGCAACACTGAAGCTTTCTTT. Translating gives CASSLGGNTEAFF.